This paragraph reports one T cell receptor (beta chain). Its antigen is still unknown. Profiled with immunoSEQ multiplex PCR; TCRdb holds only in-frame clones, not every one. Of around 120,000 clones listed, more than 75% are singletons. The data originate from a study of T cell responses to AZD1222 COVID-19 vaccine. Study-wide results and caveats: Donors, mostly white British, included more females; clonal diversity was possibly underestimated. Recipients of AZD1222 seropositive at baseline numbered only 6 or 7. Distributed over spike, vaccine-associated CD4 TCRs predominated at 160-218 and 743-854. Reports indicate that nearly half of spike-specific TCRs are directed at unmutated variant regions.

The specimen was peripheral blood, collected 28 days after the second AZD1222 dose. This sequence was found in an adult who received the AZD1222 COVID-19 vaccine.

The CDR3 nucleotides are TGTGCCACCAGTACGGGAGGGGCTGACGAGCAGTACTTC. This translates into CATSTGGADEQYF. The chain couples TRBV24-1 to TRBJ2-7; 8 positions match TRBD2. CDR1 KGHDR and CDR2 SFDVKD come from the germline V gene. The V segment lost 6 bases and the J segment 5 bases; nucleotides outside the gene matches: 5. This CDR3 has 13 amino acids.